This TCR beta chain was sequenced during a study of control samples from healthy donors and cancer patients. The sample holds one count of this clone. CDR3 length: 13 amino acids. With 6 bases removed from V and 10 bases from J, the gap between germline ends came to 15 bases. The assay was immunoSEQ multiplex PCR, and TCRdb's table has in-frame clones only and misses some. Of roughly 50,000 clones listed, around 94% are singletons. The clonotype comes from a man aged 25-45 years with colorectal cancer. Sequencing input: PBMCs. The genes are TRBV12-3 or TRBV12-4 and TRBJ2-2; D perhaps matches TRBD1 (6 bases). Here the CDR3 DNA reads TGTGCCAGCAGACCAACAGGGTCGGAGGAGCTGTTTTTT. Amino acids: CASRPTGSEELFF.